This TCR beta chain originates from a study of blood T cells in healthy people across ages. Comment on this clonotype: Mismatch with germline at one junction end may stem from a read error.

Combining a sample-barcoded 5' primer with a J-beta primer mix, a second PCR ran for about 7 to 11 cycles. A single record per CDR3 protein comes from TCRdb applying MiXCR to the 5' RACE reads. Among over a million distinct CDR3 sequences listed, approximately 43% were seen once. Germline CDR1 reads SGHRS; CDR2 reads YFSETQ. The CDR3 totals 14 residues. This clonotype originated in a woman in her late teens or twenties in good health. Material: blood. The chain combines TRBV5-1 with TRBJ1-4; the match to TRBD1 covers 7 bases. For the CDR3, the DNA is TGTGCCAGCAGTCCCAGACAGGGAGGAGAAAAACTGTTTTTT. It codes for CASSPRQGGEKLFF. Combining the CDR3 with reference TRBV5-1 and TRBJ1-4 gives the whole variable domain KAGVTQTPRYLIKTRGQQVTLSCSPISGHRSVSWYQQTPGQGLQFLFEYFSETQRNKGNFPGRFSGRQFSNSRSEMNVSTLELGDSALYLCASSPRQGGEKLFFGSGTQLSVL.